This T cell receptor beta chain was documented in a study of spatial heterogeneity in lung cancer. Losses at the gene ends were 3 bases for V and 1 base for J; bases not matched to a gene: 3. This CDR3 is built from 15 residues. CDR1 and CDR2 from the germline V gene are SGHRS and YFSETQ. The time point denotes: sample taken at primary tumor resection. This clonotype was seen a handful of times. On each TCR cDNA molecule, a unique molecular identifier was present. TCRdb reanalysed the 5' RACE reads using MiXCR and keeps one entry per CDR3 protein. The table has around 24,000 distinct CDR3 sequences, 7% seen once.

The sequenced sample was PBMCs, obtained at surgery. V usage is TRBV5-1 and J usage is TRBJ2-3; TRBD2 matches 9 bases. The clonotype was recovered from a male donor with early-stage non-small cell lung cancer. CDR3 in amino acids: CASSSIAGGTDTQYF. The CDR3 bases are TGCGCCAGCAGCTCAATAGCGGGAGGCACAGATACGCAGTATTTT.